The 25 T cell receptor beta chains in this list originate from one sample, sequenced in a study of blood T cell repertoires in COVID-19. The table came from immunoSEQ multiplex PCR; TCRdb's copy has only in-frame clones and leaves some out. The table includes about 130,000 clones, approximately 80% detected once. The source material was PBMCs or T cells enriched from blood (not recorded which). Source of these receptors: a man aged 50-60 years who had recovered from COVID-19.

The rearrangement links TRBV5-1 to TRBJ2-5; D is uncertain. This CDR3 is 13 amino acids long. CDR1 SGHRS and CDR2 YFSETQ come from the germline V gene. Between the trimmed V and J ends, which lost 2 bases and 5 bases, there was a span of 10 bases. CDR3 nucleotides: TGCGCCAGCAGCTTTGGCCACACGGAGACCCAGTACTTC. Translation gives CASSFGHTETQYF.

The CDR3 region has the DNA TGTGCCAGCAGCGGGGTTCCCTATCAGCCCCAGCATTTT. It codes for CASSGVPYQPQHF. The gene calls are TRBV2 and TRBJ1-5; D unclear. Germline assignment: CDR1 SNHLY and CDR2 FYNNEI. The germline V and J ends were trimmed by 6 bases and 5 bases, with 11 bases remaining between them. The CDR3 has 13 amino acids.

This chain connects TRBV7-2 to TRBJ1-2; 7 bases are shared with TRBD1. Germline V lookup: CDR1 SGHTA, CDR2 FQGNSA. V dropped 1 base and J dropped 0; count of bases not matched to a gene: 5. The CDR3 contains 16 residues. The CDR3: CASSLVTGTANYGYTF. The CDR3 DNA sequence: TGTGCCAGCAGCTTAGTAACCGGGACAGCTAACTATGGCTACACCTTC.

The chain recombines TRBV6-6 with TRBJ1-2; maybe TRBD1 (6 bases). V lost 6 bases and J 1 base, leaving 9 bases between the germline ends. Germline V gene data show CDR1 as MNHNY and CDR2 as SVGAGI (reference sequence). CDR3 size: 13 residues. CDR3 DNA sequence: TGTGCCAGCAGCTCGGACAGTAACTATGGCTACACCTTC. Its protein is CASSSDSNYGYTF.

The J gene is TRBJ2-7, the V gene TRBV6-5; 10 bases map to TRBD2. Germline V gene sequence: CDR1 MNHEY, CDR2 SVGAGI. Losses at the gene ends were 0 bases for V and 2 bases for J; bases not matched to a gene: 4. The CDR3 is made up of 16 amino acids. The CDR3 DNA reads TGTGCCAGCAGTTACTCCCCTACTAGCGGGGCCTACGAGCAGTACTTC. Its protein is CASSYSPTSGAYEQYF.

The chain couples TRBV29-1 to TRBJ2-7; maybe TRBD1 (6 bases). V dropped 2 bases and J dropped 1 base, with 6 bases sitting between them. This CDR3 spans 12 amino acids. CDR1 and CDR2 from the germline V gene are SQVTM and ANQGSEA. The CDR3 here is CSVEQGSYEQYF. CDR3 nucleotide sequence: TGCAGCGTTGAACAGGGGTCCTACGAGCAGTACTTC.

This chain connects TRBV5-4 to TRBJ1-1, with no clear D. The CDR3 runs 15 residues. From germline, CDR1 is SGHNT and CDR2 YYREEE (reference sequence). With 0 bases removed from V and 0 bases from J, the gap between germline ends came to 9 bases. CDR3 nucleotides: TGTGCCAGCAGCTTGGTGGTGGGAGTGAACACTGAAGCTTTCTTT. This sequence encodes CASSLVVGVNTEAFF. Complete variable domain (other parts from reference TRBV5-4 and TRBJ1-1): ETGVTQSPTHLIKTRGQQVTLRCSSQSGHNTVSWYQQALGQGPQFIFQYYREEENGRGNFPPRFSGLQFPNYSSELNVNALELDDSALYLCASSLVVGVNTEAFFGQGTRLTVV.

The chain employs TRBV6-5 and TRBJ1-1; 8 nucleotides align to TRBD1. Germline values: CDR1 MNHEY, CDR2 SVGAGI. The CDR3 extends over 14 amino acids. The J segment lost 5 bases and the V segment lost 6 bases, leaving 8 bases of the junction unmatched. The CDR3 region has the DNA TGTGCCAGCAGGACAGGACAGGGATGGACTGAAGCTTTCTTT. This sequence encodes CASRTGQGWTEAFF.

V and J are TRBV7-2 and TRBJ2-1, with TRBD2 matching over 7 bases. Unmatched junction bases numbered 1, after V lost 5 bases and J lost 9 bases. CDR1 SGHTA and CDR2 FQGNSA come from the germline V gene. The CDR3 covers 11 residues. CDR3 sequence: CASSGGGEQFF. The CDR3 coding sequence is TGTGCCAGCAGCGGGGGGGGTGAGCAGTTCTTC.

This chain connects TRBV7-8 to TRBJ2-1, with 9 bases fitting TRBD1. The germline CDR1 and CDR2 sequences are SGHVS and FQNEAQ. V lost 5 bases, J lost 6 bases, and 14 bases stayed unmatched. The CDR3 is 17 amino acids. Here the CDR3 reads CASSPPIRDRVSNEQFF. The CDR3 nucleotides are TGTGCCAGCAGCCCGCCAATCCGGGACAGGGTCAGCAATGAGCAGTTCTTC.

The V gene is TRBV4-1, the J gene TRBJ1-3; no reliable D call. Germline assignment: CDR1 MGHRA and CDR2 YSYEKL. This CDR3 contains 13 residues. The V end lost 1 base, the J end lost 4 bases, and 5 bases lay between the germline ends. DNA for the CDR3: TGCGCCAGCAGCCAAGTTCTAGGAAACACCATATATTTT. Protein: CASSQVLGNTIYF.

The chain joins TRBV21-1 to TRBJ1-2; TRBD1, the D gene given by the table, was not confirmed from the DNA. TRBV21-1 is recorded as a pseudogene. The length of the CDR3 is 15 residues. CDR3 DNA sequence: TGTGCCAGCAGCTATAGACAGGGGTTTAACTATGGCTACACCTTC. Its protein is CASSYRQGFNYGYTF.

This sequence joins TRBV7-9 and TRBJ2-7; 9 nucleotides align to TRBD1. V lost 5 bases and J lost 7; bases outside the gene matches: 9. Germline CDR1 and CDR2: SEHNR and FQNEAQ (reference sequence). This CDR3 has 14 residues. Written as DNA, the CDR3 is TGTGCCAGCAGCGCCGACAGGGGGGTTGAAGAGCAGTACTTC. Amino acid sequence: CASSADRGVEEQYF.

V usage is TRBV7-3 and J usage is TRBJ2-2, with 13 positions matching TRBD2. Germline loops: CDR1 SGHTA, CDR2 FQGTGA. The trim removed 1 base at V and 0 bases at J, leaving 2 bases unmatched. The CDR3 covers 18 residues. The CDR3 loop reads CASSLRLAGGSNTGELFF. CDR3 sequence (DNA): TGTGCCAGCAGCTTAAGACTAGCGGGGGGCTCGAACACCGGGGAGCTGTTTTTT.

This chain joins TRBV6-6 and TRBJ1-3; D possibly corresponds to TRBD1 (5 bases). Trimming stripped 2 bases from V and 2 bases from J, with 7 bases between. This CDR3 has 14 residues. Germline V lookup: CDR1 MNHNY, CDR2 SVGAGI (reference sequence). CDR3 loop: CASSYTGAGNTIYF. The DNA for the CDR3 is TGTGCCAGCAGTTACACGGGGGCTGGAAACACCATATATTTT.

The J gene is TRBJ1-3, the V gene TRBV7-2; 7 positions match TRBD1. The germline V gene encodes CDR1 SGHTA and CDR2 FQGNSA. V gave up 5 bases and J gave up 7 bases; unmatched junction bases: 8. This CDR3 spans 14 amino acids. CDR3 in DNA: TGTGCCAGCAGCCCCTCCACAGGGGCTAACACCATATATTTT. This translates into CASSPSTGANTIYF.

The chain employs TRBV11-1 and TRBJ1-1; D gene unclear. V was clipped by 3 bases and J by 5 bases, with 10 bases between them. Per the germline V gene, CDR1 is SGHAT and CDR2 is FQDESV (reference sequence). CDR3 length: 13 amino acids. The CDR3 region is CASSLTGQTEAFF. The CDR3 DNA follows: TGTGCCAGCAGCTTGACGGGTCAAACTGAAGCTTTCTTT.

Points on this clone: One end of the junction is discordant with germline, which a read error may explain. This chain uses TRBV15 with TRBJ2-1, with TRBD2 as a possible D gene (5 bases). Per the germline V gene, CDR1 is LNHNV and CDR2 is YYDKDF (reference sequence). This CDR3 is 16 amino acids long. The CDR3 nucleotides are TGTGCCACCAGCCGAGACGGGGTAGGTTCCTACAATGAGCAGTTCTTC. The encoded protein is CATSRDGVGSYNEQFF.

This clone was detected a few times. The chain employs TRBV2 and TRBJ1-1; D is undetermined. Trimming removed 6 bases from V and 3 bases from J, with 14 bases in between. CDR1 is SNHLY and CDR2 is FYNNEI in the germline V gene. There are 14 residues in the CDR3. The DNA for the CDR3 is TGTGCCAGCAGGGCCGGGGTGGGAGACACTGAAGCTTTCTTT. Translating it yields CASRAGVGDTEAFF. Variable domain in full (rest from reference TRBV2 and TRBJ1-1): EPEVTQTPSHQVTQMGQEVILRCVPISNHLYFYWYRQILGQKVEFLVSFYNNEISEKSEIFDDQFSVERPDGSNFTLKIRSTKLEDSAMYFCASRAGVGDTEAFFGQGTRLTVV.

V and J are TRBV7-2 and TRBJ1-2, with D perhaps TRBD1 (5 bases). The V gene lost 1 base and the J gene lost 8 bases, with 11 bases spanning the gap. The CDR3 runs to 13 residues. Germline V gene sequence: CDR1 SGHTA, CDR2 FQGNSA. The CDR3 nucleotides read TGTGCCAGCAGCTTAGGGGCAGGGAGGGGCTACACCTTC. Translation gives CASSLGAGRGYTF. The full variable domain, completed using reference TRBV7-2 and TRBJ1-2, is GAGVSQSPSNKVTEKGKDVELRCDPISGHTALYWYRQSLGQGLEFLIYFQGNSAPDKSGLPSDRFSAERTGGSVSTLTIQRTQQEDSAVYLCASSLGAGRGYTFGSGTRLTVV.

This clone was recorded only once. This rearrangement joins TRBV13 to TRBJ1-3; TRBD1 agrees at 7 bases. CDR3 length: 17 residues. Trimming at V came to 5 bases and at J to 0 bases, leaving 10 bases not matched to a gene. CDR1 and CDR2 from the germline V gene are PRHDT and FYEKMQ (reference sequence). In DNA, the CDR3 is TGTGCCAGCAGCGGGGAGACAGGGAGAAGCTCTGGAAACACCATATATTTT. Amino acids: CASSGETGRSSGNTIYF.

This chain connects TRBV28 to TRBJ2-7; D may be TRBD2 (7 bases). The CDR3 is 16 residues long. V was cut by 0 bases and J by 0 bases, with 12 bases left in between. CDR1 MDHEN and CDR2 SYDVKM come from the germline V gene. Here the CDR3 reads CASSLWGGAGSYEQYF. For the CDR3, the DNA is TGTGCCAGCAGTTTATGGGGGGGGGCTGGCTCCTACGAGCAGTACTTC. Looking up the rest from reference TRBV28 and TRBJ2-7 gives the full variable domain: DVKVTQSSRYLVKRTGEKVFLECVQDMDHENMFWYRQDPGLGLRLIYFSYDVKMKEKGDIPEGYSVSREKKERFSLILESASTNQTSMYLCASSLWGGAGSYEQYFGPGTRLTVT.

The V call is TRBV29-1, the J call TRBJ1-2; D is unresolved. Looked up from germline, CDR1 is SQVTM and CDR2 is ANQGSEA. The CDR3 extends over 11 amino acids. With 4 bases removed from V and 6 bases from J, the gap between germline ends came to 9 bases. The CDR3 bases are TGCAGCGTTGTAACGGGGAATGGCTACACCTTC. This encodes CSVVTGNGYTF.

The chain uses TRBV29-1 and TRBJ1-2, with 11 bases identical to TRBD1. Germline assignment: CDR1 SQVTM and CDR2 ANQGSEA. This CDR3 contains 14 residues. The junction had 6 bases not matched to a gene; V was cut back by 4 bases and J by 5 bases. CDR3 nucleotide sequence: TGCAGCGTTGCGAGGACAGGGGGCAGGTATGGCTACACCTTC. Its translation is CSVARTGGRYGYTF.

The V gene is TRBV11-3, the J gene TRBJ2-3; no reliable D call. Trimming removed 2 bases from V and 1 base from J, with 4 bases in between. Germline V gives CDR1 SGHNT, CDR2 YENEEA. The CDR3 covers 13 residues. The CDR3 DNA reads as TGTGCCAGCAGCTTACAGGGCACAGATACGCAGTATTTT. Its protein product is CASSLQGTDTQYF.